One sample yielded the 15 T cell receptor beta chains listed below, sequenced in a study of blood T cells in healthy people across ages. Through a sample-barcoded 5' primer and a J-beta primer mix, a second PCR was run for roughly 7 to 11 cycles. MiXCR was run by TCRdb on the 5' RACE reads, yielding one entry per CDR3 protein. The sample has 1.5 million to 2 million distinct CDR3 sequences, 25% to 30% seen once; the top ten hold 6.5% to 8.5%. Input material: blood. These receptors came from a woman in her 30s in good health.

Concerning this clonotype: A much larger clone differs from this one at a single base, so this may be a read error. The rearrangement joins TRBV5-1 to TRBJ2-1; tentative D call: TRBD1 (5 bases). The length of the CDR3 is 15 residues. CDR1 SGHRS and CDR2 YFSETQ come from the germline V gene. CDR3 DNA: TGCGCCAGCAGCTTCACTCGGCAGGACAACAATGAGCAGGTCTTC. It translates to CASSFTRQDNNEQVF.

This clonotype was observed a handful of times. This rearrangement joins TRBV27 to TRBJ2-4; D may correspond to TRBD1 or TRBD2 (5 bases each). Germline V lookup: CDR1 MNHEY, CDR2 SMNVEV (reference sequence). The CDR3 has 16 residues. V was clipped by 8 bases and J by 0 bases, with 17 bases between them. The CDR3 region has the DNA TGTGCCAGCGGTTACCGGGACGCGGCAGCCAAAAACATTCAGTACTTC. Amino acids: CASGYRDAAAKNIQYF.

Worth noting for this clonotype: Germline is not matched at one junction end, which may reflect a read error. This chain links TRBV13 with TRBJ1-2; D unclear. The length of the CDR3 is 13 residues. Germline V gene lookup returns CDR1 PRHDT and CDR2 FYEKMQ (reference sequence). The CDR3: CVSSLAAGVGYTF. As DNA, the CDR3 is TGTGTCAGCAGCTTAGCGGCCGGCGTTGGCTACACCTTC.

This clonotype has more than one count but fewer than ten. The chain links TRBV12-3 or TRBV12-4 to TRBJ2-5; a possible D gene is TRBD1 (7 bases). The CDR3 length is 14 residues. V was pared by 5 bases and J by 0 bases, with 10 bases between. The DNA for the CDR3 is TGTGCCAGCAGTGTCAGGGGGGACCAAGAGACCCAGTACTTC. Its translation is CASSVRGDQETQYF.

This clonotype was recorded once. Just one base apart from a much larger clone, this may be a read error. The V and J genes are TRBV11-2 and TRBJ2-1, with unresolved D. Between the trimmed V and J ends, which lost 5 bases and 1 base, there was a span of 12 bases. This CDR3 spans 15 amino acids. CDR1 is SGHAT and CDR2 is FQNNGV in the germline V gene. The DNA for the CDR3 is TGTGCCAGCAGCCACCGGGCAGGTTCCTACAATGAGCAGTTCTTC. This codes for CASSHRAGSYNEQFF. Drawing the rest from reference TRBV11-2 and TRBJ2-1, the complete variable domain is EAGVAQSPRYKIIEKRQSVAFWCNPISGHATLYWYQQILGQGPKLLIQFQNNGVVDDSQLPKDRFSAERLKGVDSTLKIQPAKLEDSAVYLCASSHRAGSYNEQFFGPGTRLTVL.

The V call is TRBV6-2 or TRBV6-3, the J call TRBJ1-2; D not resolved. The CDR3 extends over 14 amino acids. The germline V gene has CDR1 MNHEY and CDR2 SVGEGT. The V and J ends lost 8 bases and 5 bases respectively, with 18 bases between them. The CDR3 is CASLTPNRSYGYTF. The CDR3 region has the DNA TGTGCCAGCCTCACGCCCAATCGATCGTATGGCTACACCTTC.

This chain joins TRBV2 and TRBJ2-3; the match to TRBD1 covers 7 bases. The CDR3 has 15 residues. V gave up 3 bases and J gave up 4 bases; unmatched junction bases: 7. CDR1 is SNHLY and CDR2 is FYNNEI in the germline V gene. The CDR3 is CASSDDRVEADTQYF. CDR3 nucleotide sequence: TGTGCCAGCAGTGATGACAGGGTGGAAGCAGATACGCAGTATTTT.

This clonotype has more than one count but fewer than ten. One end of the junction is discordant with germline, which a read error may explain. The chain couples TRBV10-3 to TRBJ1-2; D not certain. The CDR3 spans 12 residues. The germline CDR1 and CDR2 sequences are ENHRY and SYGVKD. The CDR3 DNA reads as TGTGCCATCGGTGAGGGAAGGGTTGGCTACACCTTC. It encodes CAIGEGRVGYTF.

The chain links TRBV7-6 to TRBJ2-1; 8 bases fit TRBD2. Germline loops: CDR1 SGHVS, CDR2 FNYEAQ. Unmatched junction bases numbered 8, after V lost 6 bases and J lost 4 bases. The CDR3 is made up of 15 amino acids. The CDR3 here is CASSYSGSIYNEQFF. The CDR3, as DNA: TGTGCCAGCAGTTACAGCGGGAGTATTTACAATGAGCAGTTCTTC. The complete variable domain, with remaining parts taken from reference TRBV7-6 and TRBJ2-1, reads GAGVSQSPRYKVTKRGQDVALRCDPISGHVSLYWYRQALGQGPEFLTYFNYEAQQDKSGLPNDRFSAERPEGSISTLTIQRTEQRDSAMYRCASSYSGSIYNEQFFGPGTRLTVL.

The V gene is TRBV29-1, the J gene TRBJ2-7; D perhaps matches TRBD2 (5 bases). This CDR3 comprises 14 residues. Germline-derived CDR1 and CDR2 are SQVTM and ANQGSEA. V was cut by 7 bases and J by 5 bases, with 21 bases left in between. As DNA, the CDR3 is TGCAGCGCAATGGTTGGACTTTCCCGCAACGAGCAGTACTTC. Its translation is CSAMVGLSRNEQYF.

The chain couples TRBV9 to TRBJ1-2; 8 nucleotides match TRBD1. CDR1 and CDR2 from the germline V gene are SGDLS and YYNGEE. The V segment lost 3 bases and the J segment 4 bases; nucleotides outside the gene matches: 8. CDR3 length equals 15 residues. The CDR3: CASSEMDRVGYGYTF. As DNA, the CDR3 is TGTGCCAGCAGCGAGATGGACAGGGTTGGCTATGGCTACACCTTC.

The rearrangement joins TRBV10-3 to TRBJ1-4; D is unclear. This CDR3 is 13 amino acids long. The V and J ends lost 3 bases and 5 bases respectively, with 7 bases between them. Per the germline V gene, CDR1 is ENHRY and CDR2 is SYGVKD. This CDR3 is CAISDSRNEKLFF. Here the CDR3 DNA reads TGTGCCATCAGTGACAGTAGGAATGAAAAACTGTTTTTT.

With respect to this clonotype: This could be a read error, since a much larger clone is one nucleotide away. The J gene is TRBJ2-3, the V gene TRBV12-3 or TRBV12-4, with D possibly TRBD2 on 6 matching bases. CDR3 length equals 15 residues. V was trimmed by 3 bases and J by 4 bases, leaving 14 bases between them. For the CDR3, the DNA is TGTGCCAGCAGTTTCGGGCGGGGTAGCGCAGATACGCAGTATTTT. Its protein is CASSFGRGSADTQYF.

V is TRBV19 and J is TRBJ2-1, with TRBD2 matching 10 bases. Germline lookup yields CDR1 LNHDA and CDR2 SQIVND (reference sequence). There are 16 residues in the CDR3. V gave up 5 bases and J gave up 0 bases; unmatched junction bases: 4. The CDR3 protein is CASSVTSGRSYNEQFF. CDR3 DNA: TGTGCCAGTAGTGTGACTAGCGGGCGCTCCTACAATGAGCAGTTCTTC.

This clonotype was picked up a small number of times. This sequence joins TRBV5-1 and TRBJ2-7; D remains ambiguous. CDR1 and CDR2 from the germline V gene are SGHRS and YFSETQ. The ends were cut back, 1 base at V and 6 bases at J, with 14 bases in the middle. The CDR3 loop spans 14 amino acids. The CDR3 is CASSLQGYDGEQYF. DNA for the CDR3: TGCGCCAGCAGCTTGCAAGGGTATGACGGCGAGCAGTACTTC. Variable domain in full (rest from reference TRBV5-1 and TRBJ2-7): KAGVTQTPRYLIKTRGQQVTLSCSPISGHRSVSWYQQTPGQGLQFLFEYFSETQRNKGNFPGRFSGRQFSNSRSEMNVSTLELGDSALYLCASSLQGYDGEQYFGPGTRLTVT.